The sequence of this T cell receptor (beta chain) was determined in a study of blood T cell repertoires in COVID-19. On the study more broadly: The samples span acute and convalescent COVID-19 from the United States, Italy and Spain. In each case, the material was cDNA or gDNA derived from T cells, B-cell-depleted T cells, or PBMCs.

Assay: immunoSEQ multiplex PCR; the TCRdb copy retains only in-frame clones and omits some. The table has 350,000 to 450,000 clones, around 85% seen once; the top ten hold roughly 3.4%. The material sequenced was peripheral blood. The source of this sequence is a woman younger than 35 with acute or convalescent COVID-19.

The CDR3 nucleotides read TGTGCCAGCAGTCGACAAACAACTAATGAAAAACTGTTTTTT. As protein: CASSRQTTNEKLFF. This chain uses TRBV2 with TRBJ1-4, with unresolved D. The CDR3 totals 14 residues. The germline V gene has CDR1 SNHLY and CDR2 FYNNEI. V lost 5 bases and J 0 bases, leaving 7 bases between the germline ends.